Below, 18 T cell receptor beta chains from the same sample are listed, as sequenced in a study of identical twins' blood T cells. TCRdb used MiXCR to reprocess the 5' RACE reads, holding one entry per CDR3 protein. In the table there are 350,000 to 400,000 distinct CDR3 sequences, about 28% of which are singletons. Sequencing used PBMCs. The receptors derive from a woman between 18 and 50 years old in good health.

This clonotype came up a few times. V gene TRBV5-1 combines with J gene TRBJ2-5, with unresolved D. Trimming pared 5 bases from V and 5 bases from J, leaving 13 bases between. Germline CDR1 SGHRS, CDR2 YFSETQ. There are 13 residues in the CDR3. CDR3 in amino acids: CASSSDVEETQYF. The CDR3 DNA sequence: TGCGCCAGCAGTTCTGATGTTGAGGAGACCCAGTACTTC. Supplemented by reference TRBV5-1 and TRBJ2-5, the full variable domain reads KAGVTQTPRYLIKTRGQQVTLSCSPISGHRSVSWYQQTPGQGLQFLFEYFSETQRNKGNFPGRFSGRQFSNSRSEMNVSTLELGDSALYLCASSSDVEETQYFGPGTRLLVL.

This clonotype turned up a few times. This sequence joins TRBV5-1 and TRBJ1-3, with D hard to call. Germline V gene data show CDR1 as SGHRS and CDR2 as YFSETQ. V gave up 2 bases and J gave up 0 bases, with 12 bases separating them. This CDR3 spans 16 amino acids. CDR3: CASSFRLDLSGNTIYF. In nucleotides, the CDR3 is TGCGCCAGCAGCTTTCGATTAGACCTCTCTGGAAACACCATATATTTT.

This sequence joins TRBV21-1 and TRBJ2-1; TRBD1 was called by the table and not checked on the DNA. TRBV21-1 is a pseudogene. The CDR3 is made up of 16 amino acids. CDR3 coding DNA: TGTGCCAGCAGCAAACTTGGCCGGGACAGGGAGAGTGAGCAGTTCTTC. The encoded protein is CASSKLGRDRESEQFF.

This clonotype turned up a few times. The V call is TRBV19, the J call TRBJ1-4; TRBD1 matches 7 bases. With 4 bases clipped from V and 0 bases from J, the junction kept 5 bases outside the gene matches. Germline V gene data show CDR1 as LNHDA and CDR2 as SQIVND (reference sequence). The CDR3 is 16 residues long. The CDR3 reads CASSRQGRSTNEKLFF. CDR3 nucleotides: TGTGCCAGTAGTAGACAGGGAAGATCAACTAATGAAAAACTGTTTTTT.

The chain combines TRBV7-2 with TRBJ1-1, with 8 bases aligning to TRBD1. The junction had 7 bases not matched to a gene; V was cut back by 2 bases and J by 5 bases. CDR1 is SGHTA and CDR2 is FQGNSA in the germline V gene. The CDR3 is made up of 15 amino acids. CDR3 residues: CTSSLYRGVGTEAFF. The CDR3 bases are TGTACCAGCAGCTTATACAGGGGGGTAGGGACTGAAGCTTTCTTT.

This clonotype was detected only a few times. The gene calls are TRBV11-2 and TRBJ2-3; 9 nucleotides line up with TRBD1. Trimming cost V 5 bases and J 4 bases; bases outside gene matches: 10. This CDR3 is 16 amino acids long. The V gene's germline CDR1 is SGHAT and CDR2 FQNNGV. The chain's CDR3 is CASSKNPGQGPDTQYF. CDR3 DNA: TGTGCCAGCAGCAAAAATCCGGGACAGGGACCAGATACGCAGTATTTT.

The CDR3 loop reads CASGSGDRGMSEAFF. CDR3 DNA sequence: TGTGCTAGTGGTTCAGGGGACAGGGGGATGTCTGAAGCTTTCTTT. This chain joins TRBV12-5 and TRBJ1-1; 11 nucleotides match TRBD1. Trimming at V came to 4 bases and at J to 6 bases, leaving 7 bases not matched to a gene. CDR1 and CDR2 from the germline V gene are LGHNT and FRNRAP. The CDR3 is 15 residues long.

This CDR3 reads CASSPGQGTGTNEKLFF. CDR3 DNA: TGCGCCAGCAGCCCGGGACAGGGGACAGGAACTAATGAAAAACTGTTTTTT. The gene calls are TRBV4-3 and TRBJ1-4; 10 positions match TRBD1. Trimming removed 4 bases from V and 1 base from J; junction bases left unmatched: 6. Germline values: CDR1 LGHNA, CDR2 YSLEER. CDR3 length: 17 amino acids.

V and J are TRBV20-1 and TRBJ1-2; D not certain. Germline loops: CDR1 DFQATT, CDR2 SNEGSKA (reference sequence). Trimming cost V 4 bases and J 2 bases, with 11 bases left between them. This CDR3 has 13 residues. DNA of the CDR3: TGCAGTGCTACCCAACCCGAGAACTATGGCTACACCTTC. Amino acids: CSATQPENYGYTF.

The rearrangement joins TRBV11-1 to TRBJ2-7; 7 nucleotides agree with TRBD1. Germline V gives CDR1 SGHAT, CDR2 FQDESV (reference sequence). After removal of 1 base from V and 4 bases from J, the junction contained 7 bases not matched to a gene. The CDR3 totals 15 residues. CDR3 coding DNA: TGTGCCAGCAGCTTAGTAGGGGGCGCGACATACGAGCAGTACTTC. Amino acids: CASSLVGGATYEQYF. The variable domain in full, completed from reference TRBV11-1 and TRBJ2-7, reads EAEVAQSPRYKITEKSQAVAFWCDPISGHATLYWYRQILGQGPELLVQFQDESVVDDSQLPKDRFSAERLKGVDSTLKIQPAELGDSAMYLCASSLVGGATYEQYFGPGTRLTVT.

The rearrangement links TRBV27 to TRBJ1-1; no firm D call. V was shortened by 2 bases and J by 3 bases, with 13 bases between the two germline ends. Germline V gives CDR1 MNHEY, CDR2 SMNVEV (reference sequence). CDR3 size: 15 residues. CDR3 in DNA: TGTGCCAGCAGTTTAAGTGGCAGAGGACACACTGAAGCTTTCTTT. Its protein product is CASSLSGRGHTEAFF.

J is TRBJ2-3 and V is TRBV7-8; a possible D gene is TRBD2 (5 bases). Trimming stripped 2 bases from V and 4 bases from J, with 7 bases between. The CDR3 spans 13 residues. Germline V gene lookup returns CDR1 SGHVS and CDR2 FQNEAQ. The CDR3 nucleotides are TGTGCCAGCAGCTTACTAGCATCAGATACGCAGTATTTT. As protein: CASSLLASDTQYF.

This clonotype was found a few times. J is TRBJ1-3 and V is TRBV13; D not resolved. Per the germline V gene, CDR1 is PRHDT and CDR2 is FYEKMQ (reference sequence). V lost 3 bases, J lost 1 base, and 16 bases lay in between. The CDR3 sequence is 17 residues long. The CDR3, as DNA: TGTGCCAGCAGCTTCCTCAGCCACCTCGATTCTGGAAACACCATATATTTT. It is translated as CASSFLSHLDSGNTIYF.

The CDR3 here is CAIGGPGNTEAFF. The CDR3 nucleotides are TGTGCCATCGGGGGACCGGGGAACACTGAAGCTTTCTTT. The chain recombines TRBV10-3 with TRBJ1-1; D perhaps matches TRBD1 (5 bases). Germline CDR1 is ENHRY and CDR2 is SYGVKD. The V gene lost 8 bases and the J gene lost 1 base, with 11 bases spanning the gap. CDR3 length equals 13 residues.

This clonotype appeared a single time. The chain employs TRBV5-1 and TRBJ2-2; D unclear. V was cut by 0 bases and J by 4 bases, with 10 bases left in between. Germline V gene data show CDR1 as SGHRS and CDR2 as YFSETQ. This CDR3 region has 15 residues. The DNA for the CDR3 is TGCGCCAGCAGCTTGGAGGGAATCAGCACCGGGGAGCTGTTTTTT. Its protein is CASSLEGISTGELFF. Variable domain in full (rest from reference TRBV5-1 and TRBJ2-2): KAGVTQTPRYLIKTRGQQVTLSCSPISGHRSVSWYQQTPGQGLQFLFEYFSETQRNKGNFPGRFSGRQFSNSRSEMNVSTLELGDSALYLCASSLEGISTGELFFGEGSRLTVL.

This clonotype was picked up many times. The V gene is TRBV25-1, the J gene TRBJ2-3; TRBD2 matches at 12 bases. The CDR3 runs 15 residues. The V and J ends lost 4 bases and 4 bases, in that order; junction bases with no gene match: 3. Germline assignment: CDR1 MGHDK and CDR2 SYGVNS. The CDR3 DNA follows: TGTGCCAGCAGTGGACTAGCGGGGGTAGCAGATACGCAGTATTTT. Encoded protein: CASSGLAGVADTQYF.

The rearrangement links TRBV20-1 to TRBJ2-5; 7 nucleotides match TRBD1. The junction had 9 bases not matched to a gene; V was cut back by 5 bases and J by 3 bases. Per germline, CDR1 DFQATT and CDR2 SNEGSKA (reference sequence). The CDR3 runs to 14 residues. The chain's CDR3 is CSAPPTGNEETQYF. The CDR3 region has the DNA TGCAGTGCTCCACCGACAGGGAATGAAGAGACCCAGTACTTC.

The chain employs TRBV11-3 and TRBJ1-6; D not resolved. Germline V lookup: CDR1 SGHNT, CDR2 YENEEA. With 6 bases removed from V and 10 bases from J, the gap between germline ends came to 10 bases. The CDR3 spans 12 residues. CDR3 sequence reads: CASRSGMSPLHF. The CDR3 bases are TGTGCCAGCAGATCGGGGATGTCACCCCTCCACTTT.